The TCR beta chain described here comes from a study of T cell repertoires in cytomegalovirus infection. Via MiXCR, TCRdb re-called the reads, giving one row per CDR3 protein. Of hundreds of thousands of distinct CDR3 sequences listed, more than 30% are singletons. The CDR3 is made up of 14 amino acids. Per the germline V gene, CDR1 is MNHEY and CDR2 is SMNVEV (reference sequence). Trimming left V 4 bases short and J 3 bases short, with 13 bases between. Of note for this clonotype: As yet, its antigen is unknown.

The TCR sequence derives from a human donor in good health (CMV status not recorded). Some clones in this sample may be carry-over from other donors' samples. The specimen comprised cultured PBMCs, sampled from culture after CMV antigen stimulation. The rearrangement links TRBV27 to TRBJ2-7; a possible D gene is TRBD2 (6 bases). The CDR3 is CASSSRGGYYEQYF. The CDR3 nucleotides read TGTGCCAGCAGTTCCCGGGGAGGCTACTACGAGCAGTACTTC.